These 22 T cell receptor beta chains came from one sample sequenced in a study of Graves' ophthalmopathy and Graves' hyperthyroidism. CDR3 regions of TCR beta were amplified from RNA transcripts. HTBI primers were used in a first-round RT-PCR, which preceded a second-round multiplex PCR. TCRdb re-called the multiplex PCR reads with MiXCR, one entry per CDR3 protein. The top ten hold approximately 43% of the sample, which has 650,000 to 900,000 distinct CDR3 sequences, roughly two fifths seen once. Specimen: peripheral blood. These receptors were taken from an adult man with Graves' ophthalmopathy.

In its sample, this clonotype was seen once. This chain connects TRBV9 to TRBJ1-1, with a possible D match to TRBD1 (5 bases). The germline V gene encodes CDR1 SGDLS and CDR2 YYNGEE. The CDR3 loop spans 17 amino acids. The V and J ends lost 1 base and 0 bases respectively, with 16 bases between them. CDR3 in amino acids: CASSVRETGLMNTEAFF. CDR3 DNA: TGTGCCAGCAGCGTACGAGAAACGGGGCTAATGAACACTGAAGCTTTCTTT.

Many counts were recorded for this clonotype. At one end the junction does not follow the germline gene, possibly because of a read error. V is TRBV5-1 and J is TRBJ2-7; no definite D call. CDR1 and CDR2 from the germline V gene are SGHRS and YFSETQ. CDR3 length equals 11 residues. In DNA form, the CDR3 reads TGTGCCAGCAGCTCCGCCTACGAGCAGTACTTC. Its protein is CASSSAYEQYF.

Ten or more counts support this clonotype. The chain links TRBV13 to TRBJ1-1; D possibly corresponds to TRBD1 (6 bases). Trimming cost V 5 bases and J 4 bases, with 14 bases left between them. The CDR3 covers 14 residues. CDR1 PRHDT and CDR2 FYEKMQ come from the germline V gene (reference sequence). The CDR3 protein is CASSTKGGSTEAFF. The CDR3 DNA reads TGTGCCAGCAGCACCAAGGGGGGGAGCACTGAAGCTTTCTTT.

V is TRBV20-1 and J is TRBJ2-5; 10 nucleotides align to TRBD2. The CDR3 has 15 amino acids. V was pared by 3 bases and J by 2 bases, with 6 bases of the junction left unmatched. Germline V gives CDR1 DFQATT, CDR2 SNEGSKA (reference sequence). In DNA, the CDR3 is TGCAGTGCTAGGCCGCCTAGCGGGAGTCAAGAGACCCAGTACTTC. It translates to CSARPPSGSQETQYF.

This chain joins TRBV25-1 and TRBJ2-2; either TRBD1 or TRBD2 may fit D (5 bases each). Trimming stripped 6 bases from V and 6 bases from J, with 17 bases between. This CDR3 has 15 amino acids. Germline V gives CDR1 MGHDK, CDR2 SYGVNS. CDR3 region: CASSHASGAPGELFF. The CDR3 bases are TGTGCCAGCAGCCACGCTTCCGGGGCTCCCGGGGAGCTGTTTTTT.

This clonotype was seen only a few times. The chain couples TRBV6-1 to TRBJ1-5; D is uncertain. The CDR3 spans 13 residues. CDR1 MNHNS and CDR2 SASEGT come from the germline V gene. With 0 bases removed from V and 6 bases from J, the gap between germline ends came to 6 bases. DNA for the CDR3: TGTGCCAGCAGTGAAGCGCTTCGTCAGCCCCAGCATTTT. This encodes CASSEALRQPQHF.

This chain uses TRBV7-3 with TRBJ1-6; 9 positions match TRBD1. V shed 4 bases, J shed 10 bases, and the junction held 8 bases outside the gene matches. Per germline, CDR1 SGHTA and CDR2 FQGTGA. CDR3 length: 15 residues. The CDR3 region has the DNA TGTGCCAGCAGCTCTTCGGGGACAGGGCCCTCACCCCTCCACTTT. Encoded protein: CASSSSGTGPSPLHF.

In this sample, this clonotype turned up a few times. The chain joins TRBV6-1 to TRBJ1-1; a possible D gene is TRBD1 (6 bases). The CDR3 loop spans 15 amino acids. The germline V gene encodes CDR1 MNHNS and CDR2 SASEGT. Trimming took 5 bases from V and 4 from J, leaving 17 bases between them. The CDR3 nucleotides are TGTGCCAGCAGTTACTCGACAGGCCTTGGCACTGAAGCTTTCTTT. Protein product: CASSYSTGLGTEAFF.

The rearrangement uses TRBV6-5 and TRBJ1-6; the match to TRBD1 covers 7 bases. The V segment lost 0 bases and the J segment 8 bases; nucleotides outside the gene matches: 4. Germline-derived CDR1 and CDR2 are MNHEY and SVGAGI. The CDR3 extends over 15 amino acids. The CDR3 protein is CASSYSKRGHSPLHF. The DNA for the CDR3 is TGTGCCAGCAGTTACTCGAAGAGGGGGCATTCACCCCTCCACTTT.

V is TRBV29-1 and J is TRBJ2-5; TRBD1 aligns across 9 bases. The CDR3 loop spans 12 amino acids. CDR1 is SQVTM and CDR2 is ANQGSEA in the germline V gene. The trim removed 8 bases at V and 3 bases at J, leaving 4 bases unmatched. CDR3 coding DNA: TGCAGCCCACGGACAGGGGAAGAGACCCAGTACTTC. Amino acid sequence: CSPRTGEETQYF.

This clonotype was observed many times. J is TRBJ1-1 and V is TRBV6-5, with D uncertain. This CDR3 contains 9 residues. Germline lookup yields CDR1 MNHEY and CDR2 SVGAGI. Trimming left V 5 bases short and J 6 bases short, with 1 base between. The CDR3 region is CASSPEAFF. CDR3 sequence (DNA): TGTGCCAGCAGTCCTGAAGCTTTCTTT.

Points on this clonotype: A read error is possible here, since a much larger clone lies one base away. The V and J genes are TRBV12-3 or TRBV12-4 and TRBJ1-6; D not certain. The CDR3 is 13 residues long. V dropped 3 bases and J dropped 6 bases, with 6 bases sitting between them. The CDR3: CASSFQSNSPLHF. DNA of the CDR3: TGTGCCAGCAGTTTCCAGAGTAATTCACCCCTCCACTTT.

The chain joins TRBV25-1 to TRBJ2-7; 7 bases match TRBD1. Per the germline V gene, CDR1 is MGHDK and CDR2 is SYGVNS. The J segment lost 3 bases and the V segment lost 6 bases, leaving 11 bases of the junction unmatched. The CDR3 is 15 residues long. The DNA for the CDR3 is TGTGCCAGCAGCCAAGTCGGGACAGCCGGCTACGAGCAGTACTTC. This sequence encodes CASSQVGTAGYEQYF.

This clonotype was detected ten times or more. The chain recombines TRBV20-1 with TRBJ2-5; TRBD2 matches at 11 bases. The CDR3 length is 14 residues. With 4 bases clipped from V and 7 bases from J, the junction kept 8 bases outside the gene matches. Germline V lookup: CDR1 DFQATT, CDR2 SNEGSKA (reference sequence). CDR3 protein: CSAKDGLAGGTQYF. The CDR3, as DNA: TGCAGTGCTAAAGATGGACTAGCGGGTGGGACCCAGTACTTC.

V gene TRBV19 combines with J gene TRBJ1-4, with D perhaps matching TRBD1 (5 bases). The CDR3 has 14 residues. CDR1 and CDR2 (germline): LNHDA, SQIVND (reference sequence). The V end was cut by 3 bases, the J end by 7 bases, with 12 bases between. DNA for the CDR3: TGTGCCAGTAGTATGGGGGGGGTCGGTGAAAAACTGTTTTTT. Translation gives CASSMGGVGEKLFF.

This clonotype occurred a few times. The chain employs TRBV20-1 and TRBJ1-5; 8 positions agree with TRBD1. The CDR3 totals 16 residues. Trimming removed 0 bases from V and 6 bases from J; junction bases left unmatched: 10. Germline-derived CDR1 and CDR2 are DFQATT and SNEGSKA (reference sequence). The CDR3 is CSARDDRQGWGQPQHF. CDR3 sequence (DNA): TGCAGTGCTAGAGATGATCGACAGGGGTGGGGTCAGCCCCAGCATTTT.

The table lists this clonotype with a few counts. The chain is built from TRBV10-3 and TRBJ1-1, with 9 bases identical to TRBD1. The ends lost 10 bases at V and 7 bases at J; junction bases unmatched: 7. The germline gives CDR1 ENHRY, CDR2 SYGVKD. This CDR3 is 12 amino acids long. This chain's CDR3 is CATRDRAGEAFF. CDR3 nucleotide sequence: TGTGCCACTAGGGACAGGGCTGGTGAAGCTTTCTTT.

This clonotype was seen at least ten times. This rearrangement joins TRBV15 to TRBJ1-5; the D is unclear. V lost 0 bases and J 11 bases, leaving 17 bases between the germline ends. The CDR3 totals 15 residues. The germline CDR1 and CDR2 sequences are LNHNV and YYDKDF (reference sequence). The CDR3 sequence is CATSRDRLDRETQHF. The DNA of the CDR3 is TGTGCCACCAGCAGAGATCGCCTCGATAGGGAGACCCAGCATTTT.

A remark on this clonotype: A junction boundary mismatches the germline segment, possibly from a read error. The chain employs TRBV10-2 and TRBJ1-1; D not resolved. The germline V gene encodes CDR1 WSHSY and CDR2 SAAADI. CDR3 size: 12 residues. CDR3: CTSSESYTEAFF. In nucleotides, the CDR3 is TGCACCAGCAGTGAGTCGTACACTGAAGCCTTCTTT.

As to this clonotype: This clone may be a read error of a much larger clone one base away. The chain combines TRBV15 with TRBJ1-3, with D perhaps TRBD1 (6 bases). The germline V gene encodes CDR1 LNHNV and CDR2 YYDKDF (reference sequence). The CDR3 has 16 residues. The CDR3 region is CATGRDWGANGNTIYF. Here the CDR3 DNA reads TGTGCCACCGGCAGAGATTGGGGGGCGAATGGAAACACCATATATTTT.

This sequence joins TRBV5-1 and TRBJ1-1, with D possibly matching TRBD1 (6 bases). Germline assignment: CDR1 SGHRS and CDR2 YFSETQ. The ends were cut back, 1 base at V and 0 bases at J, with 10 bases in the middle. There are 15 residues in the CDR3. The CDR3 loop is CASSLTTGLNTEAFF. In DNA form, the CDR3 reads TGCGCCAGCAGCTTGACGACAGGACTGAACACTGAAGCTTTCTTT.

This clonotype is a singleton in its sample. A much larger clone differs by one base, so this may be a read error. The chain employs TRBV4-3 and TRBJ2-6; TRBD1 matches 9 bases. CDR1 and CDR2 (germline): LGHNA, YSLEER. CDR3 length: 17 amino acids. As DNA, the CDR3 is TGCGCCAGCAACCAAGAACAGGGGGCCTCTGGGGCCAACGTCCTGACTTTC. It codes for CASNQEQGASGANVLTF.